The 29 T cell receptor beta chains below were found in one sample sequenced in a study of blood T cells in healthy people across ages. Together with a sample-barcoded 5' primer, a J-beta primer mix was included in a second PCR lasting roughly 7 to 11 cycles. Using its own MiXCR run on the 5' RACE reads, TCRdb lists one record per CDR3 protein. The sample lists more than 1.4 million distinct CDR3 sequences; 42% were seen once. The sequenced material came from blood. These receptor sequences come from a woman between 18 and 29 years old in good health.

The chain employs TRBV28 and TRBJ1-2, with D perhaps TRBD1 (6 bases). The length of the CDR3 is 15 residues. V was trimmed by 6 bases and J by 5 bases, leaving 19 bases between them. The germline V gene encodes CDR1 MDHEN and CDR2 SYDVKM. CDR3 residues: CASRQGGDVTYGYTF. The CDR3 DNA follows: TGTGCCAGCAGACAGGGAGGGGACGTGACTTATGGCTACACCTTC.

This clonotype turned up a few times. The chain uses TRBV3-1 and TRBJ2-1; no clear D. CDR1 is LGHDT, CDR2 YNNKEL, per germline (reference sequence). Trimming took off 3 bases at V and 9 bases at J, with 18 bases between the two ends. This CDR3 has 15 residues. CDR3 sequence (DNA): TGTGCCAGCAGCCATCTCCGCGCCCCTATGACTGAGCAGTTCTTC. As protein: CASSHLRAPMTEQFF.

The sample holds a few counts of this clonotype. The chain uses TRBV7-9 and TRBJ2-1; TRBD2 aligns across 7 bases. Germline V gives CDR1 SEHNR, CDR2 FQNEAQ (reference sequence). Losses at the gene ends were 11 bases for V and 5 bases for J; bases not matched to a gene: 12. The CDR3 totals 14 residues. The CDR3 region is CAVVGSGANNEQFF. CDR3 in DNA: TGTGCCGTCGTGGGGAGCGGGGCTAACAATGAGCAGTTCTTC.

The chain links TRBV12-3 or TRBV12-4 to TRBJ1-5, with D unresolved. The V end was cut by 2 bases, the J end by 4 bases, with 9 bases between. The CDR3 runs 14 residues. The CDR3 DNA follows: TGTGCCAGCAGTTTACAACGCGGGAATCAGCCCCAGCATTTT. It yields the protein CASSLQRGNQPQHF.

V usage is TRBV6-5 and J usage is TRBJ2-2; D unresolved. There are 14 residues in the CDR3. Trimming took off 5 bases at V and 2 bases at J, with 9 bases between the two ends. The germline CDR1 and CDR2 sequences are MNHEY and SVGAGI. CDR3 sequence (DNA): TGTGCCAGCAGTCAGGCCTTTAACACCGGGGAGCTGTTTTTT. Translated, it gives CASSQAFNTGELFF.

This clonotype was found a few times. J is TRBJ1-4 and V is TRBV27, with D maybe TRBD1 (5 bases). The CDR3 runs to 19 residues. With 3 bases removed from V and 1 base from J, the gap between germline ends came to 21 bases. CDR1 and CDR2 (germline): MNHEY, SMNVEV (reference sequence). The CDR3 protein is CASSFPAGDMTVTNEKLFF. DNA of the CDR3: TGTGCCAGCAGTTTCCCGGCAGGTGACATGACAGTAACTAATGAAAAACTGTTTTTT.

This clonotype was counted only a few times. CDR3 amino acids: CASSLFIQETQYF. The CDR3 nucleotides are TGTGCCAGCAGTTTATTTATTCAAGAGACCCAGTACTTC. This chain uses TRBV28 with TRBJ2-5; D remains unclear. CDR3 length: 13 residues. V lost 1 base and J lost 2, with 5 bases in between. Per germline, CDR1 MDHEN and CDR2 SYDVKM. Looking up the rest from reference TRBV28 and TRBJ2-5 gives the full variable domain: DVKVTQSSRYLVKRTGEKVFLECVQDMDHENMFWYRQDPGLGLRLIYFSYDVKMKEKGDIPEGYSVSREKKERFSLILESASTNQTSMYLCASSLFIQETQYFGPGTRLLVL.

In the case of this clonotype: One base away lies a much larger clone, so this may be a sequencing read error. The chain couples TRBV20-1 to TRBJ2-1, with D uncertain. The CDR3 loop spans 13 amino acids. CDR1 DFQATT and CDR2 SNEGSKA come from the germline V gene (reference sequence). The DNA for the CDR3 is TGCAGTGCTAGAACCAGCTCCTACAGTGAGCAGTTCTTC. Translation gives CSARTSSYSEQFF.

The genes are TRBV7-2 and TRBJ1-6; 8 bases are shared with TRBD1. CDR3 length equals 17 residues. J was trimmed by 1 base and V by 5 bases; bases with no gene match: 7. CDR1 is SGHTA and CDR2 is FQGNSA in the germline V gene. CDR3 amino acids: CASSLPGQASYNSPLHF. The CDR3 region has the DNA TGTGCCAGCAGCCTTCCGGGACAGGCTTCCTATAATTCACCCCTCCACTTT. The full variable domain, with the rest looked up from reference TRBV7-2 and TRBJ1-6, is GAGVSQSPSNKVTEKGKDVELRCDPISGHTALYWYRQSLGQGLEFLIYFQGNSAPDKSGLPSDRFSAERTGGSVSTLTIQRTQQEDSAVYLCASSLPGQASYNSPLHFGNGTRLTVT.

This clonotype was observed a handful of times. The chain uses TRBV7-9 and TRBJ2-7; 13 nucleotides agree with TRBD2. The V and J ends lost 4 bases and 7 bases, in that order; junction bases with no gene match: 4. From germline, CDR1 is SEHNR and CDR2 FQNEAQ (reference sequence). This CDR3 region has 14 residues. The chain's CDR3 is CASSYGLAGEEQYF. The CDR3 DNA reads TGTGCCAGCAGCTACGGACTAGCGGGAGAGGAGCAGTACTTC.

This clonotype was found a few times. The V call is TRBV6-2 or TRBV6-3, the J call TRBJ2-7, with a weak D call TRBD1 (7 bases). In germline, CDR1 is MNHEY, CDR2 SVGEGT. The CDR3 is 16 amino acids. Trimming took 4 bases from V and 3 from J, leaving 19 bases between them. CDR3 region: CASSFDARQGGYEQYF. The CDR3, as DNA: TGTGCCAGCAGTTTCGATGCCCGACAGGGAGGCTACGAGCAGTACTTC.

This clonotype was found a few times. V and J are TRBV29-1 and TRBJ2-5; D is ambiguous. V was trimmed by 6 bases and J by 3 bases, leaving 17 bases between them. The CDR3 spans 14 residues. Germline CDR1 is SQVTM and CDR2 is ANQGSEA. The CDR3 sequence is CSVRGGLGEETQYF. The DNA for the CDR3 is TGCAGCGTCCGAGGCGGCCTGGGCGAAGAGACCCAGTACTTC.

The chain is built from TRBV20-1 and TRBJ1-2; D perhaps matches TRBD1 (6 bases). The CDR3 sequence is 13 residues long. The V gene's germline CDR1 is DFQATT and CDR2 SNEGSKA (reference sequence). The V and J ends lost 5 bases and 4 bases respectively, with 14 bases between them. CDR3 in DNA: TGCAGTGCTTTTCACAGGGAGGGCTATGGCTACACCTTC. This gives the protein CSAFHREGYGYTF.

This chain uses TRBV5-1 with TRBJ2-1; D perhaps matches TRBD2 (6 bases). Germline V gene data show CDR1 as SGHRS and CDR2 as YFSETQ. The CDR3 has 13 residues. The germline V and J ends were trimmed by 3 bases and 9 bases, with 13 bases remaining between them. The CDR3 nucleotides read TGCGCCAGCAGCTCACTGGGGCGGGGTGAGCAGTTCTTC. The encoded protein is CASSSLGRGEQFF.

This clonotype has more than one count but fewer than ten. The junction shows a germline mismatch at one end, possibly a read error. V and J are TRBV5-1 and TRBJ2-1, with TRBD1 matching 8 bases. The J call may be faulty, since TRBJ2-7 better matches the DNA end. Germline V CDR1 and CDR2: SGHRS, YFSETQ. The length of the CDR3 is 15 residues. The CDR3 sequence is CASSLGQGTYNEQYF. The CDR3 region has the DNA TGTGCCAGCAGCTTAGGACAGGGAACCTACAATGAGCAGTACTTC.

This clonotype was recorded a few times. This chain connects TRBV20-1 to TRBJ2-7, with D possibly matching TRBD1 (6 bases). This CDR3 is built from 12 residues. V lost 6 bases and J lost 5, with 14 bases in between. Germline loops: CDR1 DFQATT, CDR2 SNEGSKA (reference sequence). The CDR3 DNA follows: TGCAGTGCGAGGGACATGGGGGACGAGCAGTACTTC. Translating it yields CSARDMGDEQYF.

This clonotype was observed many times. The chain has TRBV6-5 and TRBJ2-3; the D is unclear. V shed 6 bases and J shed 8 bases, with 9 bases lying between them. CDR3 length: 11 amino acids. Germline CDR1 and CDR2: MNHEY and SVGAGI. The chain's CDR3 is CASRGLGTQYF. In DNA, the CDR3 is TGTGCCAGCAGAGGTCTGGGTACGCAGTATTTT.

This clonotype was seen more than once but under ten times. V is TRBV3-1 and J is TRBJ2-3; 10 nucleotides agree with TRBD2. The J segment lost 4 bases and the V segment lost 2 bases, leaving 12 bases of the junction unmatched. The CDR3 is 18 amino acids. CDR1 is LGHDT and CDR2 is YNNKEL in the germline V gene (reference sequence). The CDR3 region has the DNA TGTGCCAGCAGCCAAAGAGGTGGGGGTAGCGGGGGGCCAGATACGCAGTATTTT. It translates to CASSQRGGGSGGPDTQYF.

The V and J genes are TRBV20-1 and TRBJ2-5; possibly TRBD2 for D (5 bases). Germline V gives CDR1 DFQATT, CDR2 SNEGSKA (reference sequence). The CDR3 loop spans 16 amino acids. Trimming shortened V by 2 bases and J by 0 bases, and 16 bases separated the two germline ends. CDR3 coding DNA: TGCAGTGCTAGATCTGGCGGGCCCCGACACCAAGAGACCCAGTACTTC. The encoded protein is CSARSGGPRHQETQYF.

V is TRBV6-1 and J is TRBJ2-7; D uncertain. The CDR3 is made up of 10 amino acids. Per the germline V gene, CDR1 is MNHNS and CDR2 is SASEGT. Trimming took 5 bases from V and 6 from J, leaving 5 bases between them. CDR3 nucleotide sequence: TGTGCCAGCAGTAACTTCGAGCAGTACTTC. Protein: CASSNFEQYF.

This clonotype was picked up a small number of times. V gene TRBV7-9 combines with J gene TRBJ2-7; 8 positions agree with TRBD2. With 5 bases clipped from V and 4 bases from J, the junction kept 7 bases outside the gene matches. Looked up from germline, CDR1 is SEHNR and CDR2 is FQNEAQ (reference sequence). CDR3 length: 14 residues. The CDR3 spells CASSAGGLVYEQYF. CDR3 in DNA: TGTGCCAGCAGCGCCGGGGGACTAGTGTACGAGCAGTACTTC. Full variable domain (remainder filled in from reference TRBV7-9 and TRBJ2-7): DTGVSQNPRHKITKRGQNVTFRCDPISEHNRLYWYRQTLGQGPEFLTYFQNEAQLEKSRLLSDRFSAERPKGSFSTLEIQRTEQGDSAMYLCASSAGGLVYEQYFGPGTRLTVT.

The J gene is TRBJ1-2, the V gene TRBV21-1; the table's D call of TRBD1 was not tested on the DNA. TRBV21-1 is flagged as a pseudogene. CDR3 length: 12 amino acids. The CDR3 region is CASKGTGKGYTF. The CDR3, as DNA: TGTGCCAGCAAAGGGACAGGAAAAGGCTACACCTTC.

The rearrangement links TRBV29-1 to TRBJ1-2; TRBD1 matches at 10 bases. CDR3 size: 13 residues. Per germline, CDR1 SQVTM and CDR2 ANQGSEA. J was trimmed by 3 bases and V by 6 bases; bases with no gene match: 4. The CDR3 region is CSVTGGVDYGYTF. The CDR3 DNA is TGCAGCGTGACAGGGGGCGTCGACTATGGCTACACCTTC. Full variable domain (outside the CDR3, taken from reference TRBV29-1 and TRBJ1-2): SAVISQKPSRDICQRGTSLTIQCQVDSQVTMMFWYRQQPGQSLTLIATANQGSEATYESGFVIDKFPISRPNLTFSTLTVSNMSPEDSSIYLCSVTGGVDYGYTFGSGTRLTVV.

Of note for this clonotype: One end of the junction varies from germline; a read error may be responsible. The V call is TRBV4-1, the J call TRBJ1-2; 7 bases line up with TRBD1. The germline gives CDR1 MGHRA, CDR2 YSYEKL. CDR3 length: 15 residues. CDR3 residues: CPSSPQGTASYGYTF. The DNA for the CDR3 is TGCCCCAGCAGCCCGCAAGGGACAGCATCCTATGGCTACACCTTC.

CDR3 DNA: TGTGCCAGCAGTACCTGGGAGAACACTGAAGCTTTCTTT. Residues: CASSTWENTEAFF. The chain is built from TRBV7-9 and TRBJ1-1; D not resolved. Trimming took 6 bases from V and 1 from J, leaving 9 bases between them. There are 13 residues in the CDR3. Germline values: CDR1 SEHNR, CDR2 FQNEAQ (reference sequence).

V usage is TRBV12-3 or TRBV12-4 and J usage is TRBJ1-5; D gene uncertain. V gave up 6 bases and J gave up 5 bases, with 11 bases separating them. The CDR3 has 13 residues. CDR3 sequence reads: CASSRGWDQPQHF. CDR3 in DNA: TGTGCCAGCAGCCGGGGATGGGATCAGCCCCAGCATTTT.

The chain employs TRBV15 and TRBJ1-5, with TRBD1 as a possible D gene (5 bases). Trimming removed 0 bases from V and 7 bases from J, with 13 bases in between. Per germline, CDR1 LNHNV and CDR2 YYDKDF (reference sequence). CDR3 size: 15 residues. CDR3 bases: TGTGCCACCAGCAGAGATGGAGGGGTCGGACAGCCCCAGCATTTT. Its translation: CATSRDGGVGQPQHF.

The chain links TRBV9 to TRBJ2-1; D is unclear. CDR3 length: 14 amino acids. The germline gives CDR1 SGDLS, CDR2 YYNGEE. V lost 2 bases and J 9 bases, leaving 15 bases between the germline ends. The CDR3 DNA is TGTGCCAGCAGCGTTACCTTGGCCTCCACTGAGCAGTTCTTC. Translation: CASSVTLASTEQFF. The full variable domain, its missing parts supplied by reference TRBV9 and TRBJ2-1, is DSGVTQTPKHLITATGQRVTLRCSPRSGDLSVYWYQQSLDQGLQFLIQYYNGEERAKGNILERFSAQQFPDLHSELNLSSLELGDSALYFCASSVTLASTEQFFGPGTRLTVL.

V and J are TRBV20-1 and TRBJ1-5; D not certain. V was trimmed by 3 bases and J by 0 bases, leaving 9 bases between them. The V gene's germline CDR1 is DFQATT and CDR2 SNEGSKA (reference sequence). This CDR3 spans 14 amino acids. Written as DNA, the CDR3 is TGCAGTGCTAGGAAGCTCGATAGCAATCAGCCCCAGCATTTT. Its translation is CSARKLDSNQPQHF.